A single T cell receptor (beta chain) is shown here with its context. Per germline, CDR1 LGHDT and CDR2 YNNKEL (reference sequence). This CDR3 is 17 amino acids long. The V end lost 4 bases, the J end lost 1 base, and 16 bases lay between the germline ends. The repertoire was sequenced with immunoSEQ multiplex PCR; TCRdb's copy has only in-frame clones and lacks some. Here the sample spans fewer than 300,000 clones, less than 90% being singletons. This sample is drawn from a study of blood T cell repertoires in COVID-19. The receptor was derived from a woman under 40 with COVID-19, enrolled during active disease. Sequenced input: peripheral blood. V and J are TRBV3-1 (or the pseudogene TRBV3-2) and TRBJ2-2, with D tentatively TRBD2 (6 bases). In nucleotides, the CDR3 is TGTGCCAGCAGCCCCCGGCTTGTGGGGGGGAACACCGGGGAGCTGTTTTTT. Translating gives CASSPRLVGGNTGELFF.